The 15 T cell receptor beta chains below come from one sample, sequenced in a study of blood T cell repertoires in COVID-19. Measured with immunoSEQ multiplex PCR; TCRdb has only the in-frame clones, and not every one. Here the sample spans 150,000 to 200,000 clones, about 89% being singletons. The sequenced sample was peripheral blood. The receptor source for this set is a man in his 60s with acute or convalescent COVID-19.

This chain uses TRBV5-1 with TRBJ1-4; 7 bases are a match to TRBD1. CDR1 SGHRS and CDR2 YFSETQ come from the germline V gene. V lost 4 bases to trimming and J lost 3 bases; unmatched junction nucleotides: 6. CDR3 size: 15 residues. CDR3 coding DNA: TGCGCCAGCAGCCTTAGGGGGCCCGCTAATGAAAAACTGTTTTTT. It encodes CASSLRGPANEKLFF.

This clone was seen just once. Written as DNA, the CDR3 is TGTGCTAGTGGTTTGTGGACAGGGGGCCGTCCTAATGAAAAACTGTTTTTT. Translation gives CASGLWTGGRPNEKLFF. This chain joins TRBV12-5 and TRBJ1-4, with TRBD1 matching 11 bases. Germline loops: CDR1 LGHNT, CDR2 FRNRAP. V gave up 2 bases and J gave up 3 bases; unmatched junction bases: 5. The CDR3 is 17 amino acids. Full variable domain (remainder filled in from reference TRBV12-5 and TRBJ1-4): DARVTQTPRHKVTEMGQEVTMRCQPILGHNTVFWYRQTMMQGLELLAYFRNRAPLDDSGMPKDRFSAEMPDATLATLKIQPSEPRDSAVYFCASGLWTGGRPNEKLFFGSGTQLSVL.

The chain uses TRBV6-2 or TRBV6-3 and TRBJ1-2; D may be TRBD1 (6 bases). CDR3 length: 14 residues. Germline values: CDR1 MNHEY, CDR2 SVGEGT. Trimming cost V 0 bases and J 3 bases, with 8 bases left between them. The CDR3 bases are TGTGCCAGCAGTTACTCAACAGGGTACTATGGCTACACCTTC. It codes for CASSYSTGYYGYTF.

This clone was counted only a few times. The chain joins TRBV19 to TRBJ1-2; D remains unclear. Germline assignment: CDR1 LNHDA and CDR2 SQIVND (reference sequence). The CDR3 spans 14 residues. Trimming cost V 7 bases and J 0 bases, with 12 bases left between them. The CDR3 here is CASIAKGANYGYTF. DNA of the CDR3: TGTGCCAGTATTGCGAAGGGAGCTAACTATGGCTACACCTTC.

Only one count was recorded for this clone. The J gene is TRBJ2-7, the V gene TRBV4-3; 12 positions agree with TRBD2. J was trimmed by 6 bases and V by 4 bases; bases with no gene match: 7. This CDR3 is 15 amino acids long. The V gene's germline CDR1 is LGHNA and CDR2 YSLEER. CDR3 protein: CASSPRTSGKFEQYF. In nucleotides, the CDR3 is TGCGCCAGCAGCCCCCGGACTAGCGGGAAGTTCGAGCAGTACTTC.

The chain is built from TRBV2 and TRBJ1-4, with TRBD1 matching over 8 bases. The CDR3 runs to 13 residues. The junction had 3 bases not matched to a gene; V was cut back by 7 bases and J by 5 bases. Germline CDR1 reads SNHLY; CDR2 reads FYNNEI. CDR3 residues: CASIRDRNEKLFF. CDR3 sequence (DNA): TGTGCCAGCATCCGGGACAGGAATGAAAAACTGTTTTTT.

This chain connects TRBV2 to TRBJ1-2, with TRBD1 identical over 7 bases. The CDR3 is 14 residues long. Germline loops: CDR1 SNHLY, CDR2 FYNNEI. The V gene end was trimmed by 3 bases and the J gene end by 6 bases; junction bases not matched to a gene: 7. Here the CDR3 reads CASSEREGANGYTF. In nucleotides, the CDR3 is TGTGCCAGCAGTGAGCGGGAGGGGGCGAATGGCTACACCTTC.

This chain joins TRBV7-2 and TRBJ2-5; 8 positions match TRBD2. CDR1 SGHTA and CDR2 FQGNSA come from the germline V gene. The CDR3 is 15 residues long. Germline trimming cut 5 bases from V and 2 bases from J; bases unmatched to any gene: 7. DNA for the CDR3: TGTGCCAGCAGCCTATCTAGCGGGCATCAAGAGACCCAGTACTTC. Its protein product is CASSLSSGHQETQYF. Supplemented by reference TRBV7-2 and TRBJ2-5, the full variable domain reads GAGVSQSPSNKVTEKGKDVELRCDPISGHTALYWYRQSLGQGLEFLIYFQGNSAPDKSGLPSDRFSAERTGGSVSTLTIQRTQQEDSAVYLCASSLSSGHQETQYFGPGTRLLVL.

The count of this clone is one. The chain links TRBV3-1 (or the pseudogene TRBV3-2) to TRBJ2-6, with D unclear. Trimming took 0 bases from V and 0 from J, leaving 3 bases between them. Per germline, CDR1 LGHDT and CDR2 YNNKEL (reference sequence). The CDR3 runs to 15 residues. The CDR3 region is CASSQDSSGANVLTF. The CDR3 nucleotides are TGTGCCAGCAGCCAAGACAGCTCTGGGGCCAACGTCCTGACTTTC.

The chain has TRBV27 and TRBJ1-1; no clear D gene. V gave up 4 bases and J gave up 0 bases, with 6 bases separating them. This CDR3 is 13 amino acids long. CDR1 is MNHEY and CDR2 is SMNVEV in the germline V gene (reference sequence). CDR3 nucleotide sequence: TGTGCCAGCAGTTGGGCAGTGAACACTGAAGCTTTCTTT. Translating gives CASSWAVNTEAFF.

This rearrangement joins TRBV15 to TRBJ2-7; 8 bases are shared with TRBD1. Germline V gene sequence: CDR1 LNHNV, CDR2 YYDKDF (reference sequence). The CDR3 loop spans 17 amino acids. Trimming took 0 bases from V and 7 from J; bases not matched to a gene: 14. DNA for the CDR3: TGTGCCACCAGCAGAGATAGGGGGAGGACAGGGAATCGGGAGCAGTACTTC. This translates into CATSRDRGRTGNREQYF.

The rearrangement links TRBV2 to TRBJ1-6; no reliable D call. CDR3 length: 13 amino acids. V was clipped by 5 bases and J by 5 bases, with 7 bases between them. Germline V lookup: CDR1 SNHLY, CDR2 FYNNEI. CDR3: CASSRLNNSPLHF. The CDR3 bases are TGTGCCAGCAGTAGACTGAATAATTCACCCCTCCACTTT.

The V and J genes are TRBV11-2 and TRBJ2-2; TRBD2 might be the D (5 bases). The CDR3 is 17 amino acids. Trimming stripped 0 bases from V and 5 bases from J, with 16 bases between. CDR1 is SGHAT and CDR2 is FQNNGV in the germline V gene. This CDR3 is CASSLDHESPGTGELFF. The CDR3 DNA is TGTGCCAGCAGCTTAGATCATGAGAGCCCGGGAACCGGGGAGCTGTTTTTT.

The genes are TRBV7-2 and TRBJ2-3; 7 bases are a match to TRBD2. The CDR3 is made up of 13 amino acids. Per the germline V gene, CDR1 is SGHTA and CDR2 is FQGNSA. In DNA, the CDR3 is TGTGCTTCCCAGCGGGGTAGCACAGATACGCAGTATTTT. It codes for CASQRGSTDTQYF. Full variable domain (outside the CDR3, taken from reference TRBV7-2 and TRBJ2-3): GAGVSQSPSNKVTEKGKDVELRCDPISGHTALYWYRQSLGQGLEFLIYFQGNSAPDKSGLPSDRFSAERTGGSVSTLTIQRTQQEDSAVYLCASQRGSTDTQYFGPGTRLTVL.

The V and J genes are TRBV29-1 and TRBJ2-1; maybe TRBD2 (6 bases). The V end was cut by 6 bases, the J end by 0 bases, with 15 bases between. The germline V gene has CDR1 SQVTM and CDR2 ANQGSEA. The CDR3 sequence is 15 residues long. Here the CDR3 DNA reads TGCAGCGTCGCGTACCGGGGGAACTCCTACAATGAGCAGTTCTTC. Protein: CSVAYRGNSYNEQFF.